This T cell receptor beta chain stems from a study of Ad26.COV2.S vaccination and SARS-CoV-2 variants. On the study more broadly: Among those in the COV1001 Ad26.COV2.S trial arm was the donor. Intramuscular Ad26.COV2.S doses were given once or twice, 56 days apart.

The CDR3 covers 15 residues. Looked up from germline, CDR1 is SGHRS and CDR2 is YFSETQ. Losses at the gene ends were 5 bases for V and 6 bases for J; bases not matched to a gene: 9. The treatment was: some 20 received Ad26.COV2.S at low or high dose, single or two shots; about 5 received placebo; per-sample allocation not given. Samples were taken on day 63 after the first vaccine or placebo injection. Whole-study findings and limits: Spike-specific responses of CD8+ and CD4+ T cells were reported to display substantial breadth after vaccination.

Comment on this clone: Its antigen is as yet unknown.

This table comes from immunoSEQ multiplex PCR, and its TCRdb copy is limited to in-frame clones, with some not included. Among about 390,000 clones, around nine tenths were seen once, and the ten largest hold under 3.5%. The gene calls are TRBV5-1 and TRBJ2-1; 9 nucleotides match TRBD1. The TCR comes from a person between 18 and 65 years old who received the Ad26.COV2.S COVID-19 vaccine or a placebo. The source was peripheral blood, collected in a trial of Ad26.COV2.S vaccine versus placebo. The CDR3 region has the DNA TGCGCCAGCAGAAGGAACAGGGGGCTGGGCAATGAGCAGTTCTTC. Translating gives CASRRNRGLGNEQFF.